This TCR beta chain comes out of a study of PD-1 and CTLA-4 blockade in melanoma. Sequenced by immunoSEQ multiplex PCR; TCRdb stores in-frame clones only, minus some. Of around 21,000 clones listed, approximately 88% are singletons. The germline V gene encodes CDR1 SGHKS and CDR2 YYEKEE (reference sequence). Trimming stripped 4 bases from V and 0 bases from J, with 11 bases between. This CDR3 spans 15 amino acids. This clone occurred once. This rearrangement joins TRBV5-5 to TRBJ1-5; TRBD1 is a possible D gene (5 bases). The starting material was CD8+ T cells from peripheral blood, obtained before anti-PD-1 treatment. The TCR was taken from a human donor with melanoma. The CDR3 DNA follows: TGTGCCAGCAGCCTCGGGGGTTATAGCAATCAGCCCCAGCATTTT. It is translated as CASSLGGYSNQPQHF.